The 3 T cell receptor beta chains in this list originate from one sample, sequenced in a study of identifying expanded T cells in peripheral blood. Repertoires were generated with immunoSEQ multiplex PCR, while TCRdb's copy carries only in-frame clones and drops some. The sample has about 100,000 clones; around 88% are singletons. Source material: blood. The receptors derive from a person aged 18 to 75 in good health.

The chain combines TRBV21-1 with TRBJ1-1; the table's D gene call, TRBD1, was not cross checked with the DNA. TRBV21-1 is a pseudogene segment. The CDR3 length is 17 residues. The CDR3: CASSKEWTGRLNTEAFF. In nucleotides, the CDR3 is TGTGCCAGCAGCAAAGAGTGGACAGGGAGATTGAACACTGAAGCTTTCTTT.

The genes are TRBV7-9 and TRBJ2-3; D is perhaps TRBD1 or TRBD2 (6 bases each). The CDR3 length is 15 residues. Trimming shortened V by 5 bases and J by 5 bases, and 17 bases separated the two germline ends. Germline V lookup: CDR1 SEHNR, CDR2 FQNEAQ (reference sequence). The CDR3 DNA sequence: TGTGCCAGCAGCGAGGGGGGTCCGAGCGAAGATACGCAGTATTTT. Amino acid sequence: CASSEGGPSEDTQYF.

The CDR3 bases are TGTGCCAGCAGCAAAAAAATTGCAACTAATGAAAAACTGTTTTTT. This codes for CASSKKIATNEKLFF. This chain joins TRBV21-1 and TRBJ1-4. TRBV21-1 is recorded as a pseudogene. This CDR3 comprises 15 residues.